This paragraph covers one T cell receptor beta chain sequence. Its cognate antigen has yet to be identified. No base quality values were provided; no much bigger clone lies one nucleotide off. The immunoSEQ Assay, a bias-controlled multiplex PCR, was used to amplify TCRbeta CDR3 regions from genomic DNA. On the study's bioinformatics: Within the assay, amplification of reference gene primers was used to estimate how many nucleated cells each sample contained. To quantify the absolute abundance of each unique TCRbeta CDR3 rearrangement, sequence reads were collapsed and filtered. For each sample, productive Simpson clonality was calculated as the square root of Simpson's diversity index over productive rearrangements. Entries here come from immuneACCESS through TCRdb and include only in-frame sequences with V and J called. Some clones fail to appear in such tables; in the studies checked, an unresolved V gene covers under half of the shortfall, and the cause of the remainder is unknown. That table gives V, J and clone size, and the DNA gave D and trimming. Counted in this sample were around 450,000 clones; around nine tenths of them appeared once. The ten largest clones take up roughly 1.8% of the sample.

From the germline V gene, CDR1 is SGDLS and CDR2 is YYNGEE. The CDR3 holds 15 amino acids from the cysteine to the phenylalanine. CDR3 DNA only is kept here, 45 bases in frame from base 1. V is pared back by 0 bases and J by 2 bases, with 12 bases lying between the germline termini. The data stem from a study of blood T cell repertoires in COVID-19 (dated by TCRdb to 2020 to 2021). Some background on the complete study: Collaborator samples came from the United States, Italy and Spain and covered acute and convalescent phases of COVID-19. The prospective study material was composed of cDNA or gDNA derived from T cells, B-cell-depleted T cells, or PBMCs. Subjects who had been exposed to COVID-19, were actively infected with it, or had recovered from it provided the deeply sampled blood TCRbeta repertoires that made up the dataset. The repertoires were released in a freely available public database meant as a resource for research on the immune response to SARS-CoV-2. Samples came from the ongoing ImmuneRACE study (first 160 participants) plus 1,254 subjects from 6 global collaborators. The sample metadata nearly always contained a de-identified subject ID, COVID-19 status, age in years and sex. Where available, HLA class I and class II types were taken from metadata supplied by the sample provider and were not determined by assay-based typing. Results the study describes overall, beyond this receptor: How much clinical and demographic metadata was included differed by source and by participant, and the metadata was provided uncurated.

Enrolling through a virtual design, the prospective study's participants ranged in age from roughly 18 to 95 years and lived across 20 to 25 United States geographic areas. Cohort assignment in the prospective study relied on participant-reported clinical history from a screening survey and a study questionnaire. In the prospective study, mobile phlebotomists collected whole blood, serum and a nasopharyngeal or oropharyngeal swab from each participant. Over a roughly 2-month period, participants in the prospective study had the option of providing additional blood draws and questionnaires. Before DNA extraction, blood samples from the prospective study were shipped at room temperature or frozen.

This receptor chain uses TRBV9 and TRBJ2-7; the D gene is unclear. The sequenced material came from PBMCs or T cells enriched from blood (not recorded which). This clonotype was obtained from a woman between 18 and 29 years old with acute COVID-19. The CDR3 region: CASSVASGQTYEQYF. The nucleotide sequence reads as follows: TGTGCCAGCAGCGTAGCTTCTGGGCAGACCTACGAGCAGTACTTC.